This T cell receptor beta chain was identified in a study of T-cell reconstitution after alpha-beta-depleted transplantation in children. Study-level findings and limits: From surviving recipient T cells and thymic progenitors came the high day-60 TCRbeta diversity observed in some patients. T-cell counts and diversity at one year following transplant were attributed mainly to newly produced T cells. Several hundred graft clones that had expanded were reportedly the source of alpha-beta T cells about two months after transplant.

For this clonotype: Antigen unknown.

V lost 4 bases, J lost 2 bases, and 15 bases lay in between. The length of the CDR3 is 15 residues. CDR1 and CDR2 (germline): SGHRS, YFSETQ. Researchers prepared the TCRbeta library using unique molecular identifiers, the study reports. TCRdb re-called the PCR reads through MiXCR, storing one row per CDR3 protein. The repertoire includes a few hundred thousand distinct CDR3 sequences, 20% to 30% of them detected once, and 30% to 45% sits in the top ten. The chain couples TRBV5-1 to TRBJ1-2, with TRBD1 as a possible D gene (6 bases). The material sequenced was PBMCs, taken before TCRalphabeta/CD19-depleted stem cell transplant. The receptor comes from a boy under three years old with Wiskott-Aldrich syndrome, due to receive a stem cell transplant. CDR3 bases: TGCGCCAGCAGCGGGATGGACAGTGGGAACTATGGCTACACCTTC. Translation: CASSGMDSGNYGYTF.